This T cell receptor (beta chain) is from a study of identical twins (dated by TCRdb to the mid-2010s). Regarding the complete study: To test whether fetal clonotypes persist, the study used deep sequencing on TCR alpha and beta repertoires from monozygotic twins, unrelated adults of various ages, and cord blood. To rule out contamination, replicate twin experiments were performed at different times with different library preparation protocols.

Every donor was a healthy Caucasian. Three unrelated non-twin adults were also sequenced: a male aged 18 to 30, a male aged 50 to 59 and a female aged 50 to 59. Miltenyi CD45RO+ enrichment and human naive T-cell isolation kits were used to isolate memory (CD45RO+) and naive T cells from PBMC. On the study overall, not on this receptor specifically: Abundant cord blood beta clonotypes carried fewer insertions; young adult naive repertoires showed a weaker similar trend, while memory repertoires showed none. In beta out-of-frame sequences, excess twin sharing was weaker, because having fewer shared sequences lowered the signal-to-noise ratio. Invariant T cells such as MAIT and iNKT could partly confound zero-insertion analyses, though diverse VJ usage argued against this for most clonotypes. Compared with coincidental sharing between unrelated individuals, out-of-frame TCR alpha sequences shared between twins had an excess of sequences with low generation probability. In monozygotic twins, recombination models systematically underestimated out-of-frame TCR alpha sharing, but the models matched the sharing seen between unrelated individuals. Because the same donors could not be followed over many years, conclusions were based on cross-sectional statistical analysis.

Libraries were constructed by 5' RACE. TCRdb names Illumina HiSeq 2000 as the instrument used. Template switching added a universal primer binding site, and the final cDNA carried a unique molecular identifier that allowed TCR cDNA molecules to be counted accurately. First-strand cDNA for TCR alpha and beta chains was synthesized from specific primers in the conserved constant-segment region. To control for contamination, every cDNA library carried two barcodes: a SMART-Mk sample barcode plus Illumina barcodes. TruSeq adapter sequences, together with Illumina sample barcodes, were added in two successive PCR steps. Sequencing of the TCR alpha and beta cDNA libraries was done on the Illumina HiSeq platform using custom primers. Processing in the source paper ran as follows. Unique molecular identifiers were extracted from raw reads with MiGEC, and CDR3 positions were determined with MiXCR. Recombination models were inferred per individual with the repgenHMM and IGoR tools using an EM algorithm. The tcR package in R was used for shared clonotype analysis, with sharing normalized by the product of cloneset sizes. To study raw recombination without the effects of thymic and clonal selection, out-of-frame nonproductive sequences were analyzed. The public sequencing data were trimmed at Q25 with fastp and processed into clonotypes with MiXCR by TCRdb, which kept only in-frame beta chains. Every distinct CDR3 protein forms one entry, paired with its most common genes and DNA. These V and J calls derive from TCRdb rather than the authors' analysis. In this sample the table shows around 370,000 distinct CDR3 sequences, 7% to 9.5% of which occur a single time. The ten largest clonotypes hold 8% to 9.5% of the sample.

This clonotype was counted ten times or more. Its antigen target is currently unknown. No clone much larger than this one lies a single base away; base qualities are absent. The clonotype was recovered from a woman aged 45-65 years in good health. Sequencing was done on a sample of naive T cells sorted from blood. The label giving this sample's cell subset or site can be read as: cells isolated with a human naive T-cell isolation kit.

The CDR3 region has the sequence CASSGTQETQYF. The base sequence is TGCGCCAGCAGTGGGACGCAAGAGACCCAGTACTTC. The sequence joins TRBV10-2 to TRBJ2-5; there is no confident call for the D gene. The CDR3 has 12 amino acids, counting the end cysteine and phenylalanine. Only the CDR3 DNA stays, 36 bases, in frame from base 1. Sequences WSHSY (CDR1) and SAAADI (CDR2) are obtained from the germline V gene. The trim is 4 bases for V and 2 bases for J, with a gap of 5 bases between the germline ends.